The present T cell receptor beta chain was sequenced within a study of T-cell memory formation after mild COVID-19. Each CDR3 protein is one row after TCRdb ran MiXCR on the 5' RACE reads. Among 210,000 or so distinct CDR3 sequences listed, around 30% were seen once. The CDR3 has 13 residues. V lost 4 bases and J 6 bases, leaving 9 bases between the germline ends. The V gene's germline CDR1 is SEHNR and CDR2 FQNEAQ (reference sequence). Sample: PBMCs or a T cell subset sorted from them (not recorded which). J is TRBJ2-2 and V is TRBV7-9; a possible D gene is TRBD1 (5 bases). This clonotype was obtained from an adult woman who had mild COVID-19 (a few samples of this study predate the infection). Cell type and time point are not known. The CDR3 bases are TGTGCCAGCAGCTCCCCAGGGCCCGGGGAGCTGTTTTTT. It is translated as CASSSPGPGELFF. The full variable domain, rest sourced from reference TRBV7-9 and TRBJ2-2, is DTGVSQNPRHKITKRGQNVTFRCDPISEHNRLYWYRQTLGQGPEFLTYFQNEAQLEKSRLLSDRFSAERPKGSFSTLEIQRTEQGDSAMYLCASSSPGPGELFFGEGSRLTVL.